This T cell receptor beta chain was obtained from a study of cytomegalovirus exposure and HLA in healthy donors. Study-wide background: Clustering assigned around 77% of the roughly 420 genotyped donors to the Caucasian-associated ancestry cluster. General study findings and limits: For TCR beta chains, V- and J-gene trimming was later linked to a missense DCLRE1C variant. Later work found most CMV-associated TCR beta chains apparently HLA-restricted. For most TCR beta V segments, an earlier analysis put the productive rate at about 87% or about 30% of the time.

To note about this clone: Its antigen is not known.

Trimming removed 4 bases from V and 1 base from J; junction bases left unmatched: 1. Germline V gene lookup returns CDR1 MRHNA and CDR2 SNTAGT. This CDR3 contains 14 residues. The PCR ran on 60 Vbeta and 13 Jbeta primers. TCRdb's copy holds only in-frame clones and misses some; the assay was immunoSEQ multiplex PCR. The sample lists roughly 100,000 clones, 75% occurring once. The TCR comes from a male donor in good health and CMV-seropositive. What was sequenced was PBMCs. This sequence joins TRBV6-4 and TRBJ1-1; 9 nucleotides agree with TRBD1. The DNA of the CDR3 is TGTGCCAGCAGTGCACAGGGGGCGAACACTGAAGCTTTCTTT. Protein product: CASSAQGANTEAFF.